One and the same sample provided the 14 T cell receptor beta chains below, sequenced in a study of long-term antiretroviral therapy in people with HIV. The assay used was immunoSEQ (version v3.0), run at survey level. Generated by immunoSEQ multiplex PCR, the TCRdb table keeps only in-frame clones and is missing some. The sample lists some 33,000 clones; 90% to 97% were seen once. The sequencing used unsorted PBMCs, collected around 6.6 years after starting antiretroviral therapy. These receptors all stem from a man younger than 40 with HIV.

The CDR3 sequence is CASSVSGGMETQYF. As DNA, the CDR3 is TGTGCCAGCAGCGTTAGCGGGGGGATGGAGACCCAGTACTTC. This sequence joins TRBV9 and TRBJ2-5, with 10 bases fitting TRBD2. The CDR3 extends over 14 amino acids. V gave up 2 bases and J gave up 5 bases; unmatched junction bases: 3. The germline gives CDR1 SGDLS, CDR2 YYNGEE.

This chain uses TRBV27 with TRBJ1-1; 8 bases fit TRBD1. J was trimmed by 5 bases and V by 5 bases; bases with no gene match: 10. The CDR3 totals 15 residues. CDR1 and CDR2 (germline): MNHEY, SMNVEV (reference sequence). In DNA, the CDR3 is TGTGCCAGCAGTATAACGTCAGGGGGCCATACTGAAGCTTTCTTT. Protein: CASSITSGGHTEAFF.

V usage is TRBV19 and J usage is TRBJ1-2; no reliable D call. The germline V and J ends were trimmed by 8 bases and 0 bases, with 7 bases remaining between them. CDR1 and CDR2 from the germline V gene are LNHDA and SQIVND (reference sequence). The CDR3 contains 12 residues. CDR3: CASGAANYGYTF. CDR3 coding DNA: TGTGCCAGTGGAGCCGCTAACTATGGCTACACCTTC.

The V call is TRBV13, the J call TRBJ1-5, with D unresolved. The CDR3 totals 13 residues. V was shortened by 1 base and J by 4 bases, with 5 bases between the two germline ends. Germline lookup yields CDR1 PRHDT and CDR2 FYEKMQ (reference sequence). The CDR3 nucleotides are TGTGCCAGCAGCTTAGCAGAAAATCAGCCCCAGCATTTT. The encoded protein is CASSLAENQPQHF.

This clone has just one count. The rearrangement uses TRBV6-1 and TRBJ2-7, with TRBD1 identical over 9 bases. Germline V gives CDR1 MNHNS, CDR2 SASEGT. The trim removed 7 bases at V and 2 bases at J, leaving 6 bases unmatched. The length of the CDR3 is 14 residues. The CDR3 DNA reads TGTGCCAGCACCAGGGACAGGGCCGCCTACGAGCAGTACTTC. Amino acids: CASTRDRAAYEQYF.

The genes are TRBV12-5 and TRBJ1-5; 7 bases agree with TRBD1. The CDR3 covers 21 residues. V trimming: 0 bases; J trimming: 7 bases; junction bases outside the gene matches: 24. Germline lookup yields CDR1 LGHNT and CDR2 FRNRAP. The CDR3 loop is CASGLVHSLGRDSIQAQPQHF. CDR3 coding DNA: TGTGCTAGTGGTTTGGTACACTCGCTTGGGCGGGACAGCATTCAGGCCCAGCCCCAGCATTTT.

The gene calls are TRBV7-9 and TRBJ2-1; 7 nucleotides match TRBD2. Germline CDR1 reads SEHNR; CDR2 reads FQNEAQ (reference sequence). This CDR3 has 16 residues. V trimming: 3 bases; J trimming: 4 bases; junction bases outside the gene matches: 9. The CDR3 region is CASSFTGGDPYNEQFF. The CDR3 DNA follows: TGTGCCAGCAGCTTTACGGGAGGAGACCCTTACAATGAGCAGTTCTTC.

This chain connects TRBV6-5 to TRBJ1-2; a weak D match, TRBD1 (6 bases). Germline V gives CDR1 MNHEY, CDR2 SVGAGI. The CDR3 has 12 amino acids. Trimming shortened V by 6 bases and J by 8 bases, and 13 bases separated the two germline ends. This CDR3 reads CASRPGEGGYTF. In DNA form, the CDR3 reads TGTGCCAGCAGACCAGGGGAGGGAGGCTACACCTTC.

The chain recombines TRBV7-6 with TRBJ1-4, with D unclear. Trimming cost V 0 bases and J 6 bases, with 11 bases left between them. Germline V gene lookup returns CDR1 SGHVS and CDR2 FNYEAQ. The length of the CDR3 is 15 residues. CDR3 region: CASSLADQDDEKLFF. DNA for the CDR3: TGTGCCAGCAGCTTAGCCGACCAGGACGATGAAAAACTGTTTTTT.

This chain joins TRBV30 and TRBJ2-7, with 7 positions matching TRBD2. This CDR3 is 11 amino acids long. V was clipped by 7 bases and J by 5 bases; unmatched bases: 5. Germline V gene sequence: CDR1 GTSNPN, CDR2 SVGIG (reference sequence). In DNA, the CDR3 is TGTGCCTACGGGAGGTTGGACGAGCAGTACTTC. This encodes CAYGRLDEQYF.

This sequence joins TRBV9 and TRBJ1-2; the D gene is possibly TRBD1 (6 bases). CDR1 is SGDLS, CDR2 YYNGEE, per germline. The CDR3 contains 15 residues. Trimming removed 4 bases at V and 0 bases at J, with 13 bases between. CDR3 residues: CASSPQQGANYGYTF. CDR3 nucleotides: TGTGCCAGCAGCCCACAACAGGGAGCTAACTATGGCTACACCTTC.

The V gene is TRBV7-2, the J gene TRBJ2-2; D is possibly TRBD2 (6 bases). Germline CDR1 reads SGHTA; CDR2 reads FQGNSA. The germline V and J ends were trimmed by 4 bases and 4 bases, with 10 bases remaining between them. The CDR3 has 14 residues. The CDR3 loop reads CASSSGLFTGELFF. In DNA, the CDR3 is TGTGCCAGCAGCTCGGGACTCTTCACCGGGGAGCTGTTTTTT.

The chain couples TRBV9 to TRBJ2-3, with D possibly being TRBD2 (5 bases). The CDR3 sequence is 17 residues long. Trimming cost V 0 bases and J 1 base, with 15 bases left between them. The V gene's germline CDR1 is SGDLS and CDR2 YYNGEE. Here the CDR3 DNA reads TGTGCCAGCAGCGTAGAGGGCAGCCTCGGGGGCACAGATACGCAGTATTTT. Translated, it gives CASSVEGSLGGTDTQYF. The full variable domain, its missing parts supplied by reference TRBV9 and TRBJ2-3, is DSGVTQTPKHLITATGQRVTLRCSPRSGDLSVYWYQQSLDQGLQFLIQYYNGEERAKGNILERFSAQQFPDLHSELNLSSLELGDSALYFCASSVEGSLGGTDTQYFGPGTRLTVL.

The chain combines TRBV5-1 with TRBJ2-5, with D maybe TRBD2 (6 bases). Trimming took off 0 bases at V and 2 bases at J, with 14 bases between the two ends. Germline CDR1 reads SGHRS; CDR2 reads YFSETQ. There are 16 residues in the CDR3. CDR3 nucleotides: TGCGCCAGCAGCTTGGCCTCGGGAGATGGGCAAGAGACCCAGTACTTC. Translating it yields CASSLASGDGQETQYF. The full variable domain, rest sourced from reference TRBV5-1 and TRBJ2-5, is KAGVTQTPRYLIKTRGQQVTLSCSPISGHRSVSWYQQTPGQGLQFLFEYFSETQRNKGNFPGRFSGRQFSNSRSEMNVSTLELGDSALYLCASSLASGDGQETQYFGPGTRLLVL.